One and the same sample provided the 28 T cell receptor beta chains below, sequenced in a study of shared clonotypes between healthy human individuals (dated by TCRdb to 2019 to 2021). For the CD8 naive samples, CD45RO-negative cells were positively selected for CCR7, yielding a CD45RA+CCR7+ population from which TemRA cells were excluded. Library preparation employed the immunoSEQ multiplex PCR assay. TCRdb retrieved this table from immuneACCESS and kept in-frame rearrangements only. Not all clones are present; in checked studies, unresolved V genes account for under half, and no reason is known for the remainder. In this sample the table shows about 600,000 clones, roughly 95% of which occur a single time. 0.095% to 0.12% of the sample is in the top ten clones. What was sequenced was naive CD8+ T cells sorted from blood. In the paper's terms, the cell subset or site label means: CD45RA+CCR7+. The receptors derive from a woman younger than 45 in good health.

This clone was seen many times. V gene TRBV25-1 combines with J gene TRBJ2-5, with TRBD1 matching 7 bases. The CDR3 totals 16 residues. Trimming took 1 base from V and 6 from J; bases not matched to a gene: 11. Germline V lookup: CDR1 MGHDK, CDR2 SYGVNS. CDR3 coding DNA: TGTGCCAGCAGTGAATTGGACAGGACCGGTTTGCAGACCCAGTACTTC. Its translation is CASSELDRTGLQTQYF. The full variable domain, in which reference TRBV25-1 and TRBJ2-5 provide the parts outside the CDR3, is EADIYQTPRYLVIGTGKKITLECSQTMGHDKMYWYQQDPGMELHLIHYSYGVNSTEKGDLSSESTVSRIRTEHFPLTLESARPSHTSQYLCASSELDRTGLQTQYFGPGTRLLVL.

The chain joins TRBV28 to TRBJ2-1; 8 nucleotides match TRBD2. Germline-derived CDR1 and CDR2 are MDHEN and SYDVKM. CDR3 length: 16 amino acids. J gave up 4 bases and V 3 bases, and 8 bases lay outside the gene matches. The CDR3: CASSFRTGGPYNEQFF. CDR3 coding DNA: TGTGCCAGCAGTTTTAGGACGGGAGGGCCGTACAATGAGCAGTTCTTC.

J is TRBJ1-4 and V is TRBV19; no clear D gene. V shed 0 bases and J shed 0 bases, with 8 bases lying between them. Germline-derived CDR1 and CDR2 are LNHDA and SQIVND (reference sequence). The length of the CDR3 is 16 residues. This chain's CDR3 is CASSIDMWSTNEKLFF. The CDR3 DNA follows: TGTGCCAGTAGTATAGATATGTGGTCAACTAATGAAAAACTGTTTTTT.

The DNA for the CDR3 is TGTGCCAGCAGGGGGGACACTGAAGCTTTCTTT. This gives the protein CASRGDTEAFF. This chain links TRBV5-4 with TRBJ1-1, with D maybe TRBD1 (5 bases). Germline-derived CDR1 and CDR2 are SGHNT and YYREEE (reference sequence). The CDR3 extends over 11 amino acids. V was shortened by 5 bases and J by 3 bases, with 5 bases between the two germline ends.

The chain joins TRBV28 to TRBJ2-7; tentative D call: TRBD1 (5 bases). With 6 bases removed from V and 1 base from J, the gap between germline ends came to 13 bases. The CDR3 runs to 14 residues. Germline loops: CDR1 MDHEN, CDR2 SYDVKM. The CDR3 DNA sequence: TGTGCCAGCAGGGCCAGGACACCGTCCTACGAGCAGTACTTC. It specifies CASRARTPSYEQYF.

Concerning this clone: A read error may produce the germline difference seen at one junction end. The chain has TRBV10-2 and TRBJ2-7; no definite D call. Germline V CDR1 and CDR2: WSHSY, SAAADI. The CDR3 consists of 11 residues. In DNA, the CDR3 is TGCGCCAGCAGTGGCCTCTGGGGATGGAACTTC. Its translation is CASSGLWGWNF.

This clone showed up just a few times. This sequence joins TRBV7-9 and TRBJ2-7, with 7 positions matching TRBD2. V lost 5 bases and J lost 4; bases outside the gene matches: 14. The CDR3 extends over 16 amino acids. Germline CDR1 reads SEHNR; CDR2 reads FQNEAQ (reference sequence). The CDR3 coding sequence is TGTGCCAGCAGCGGTTCTCTAGCGGACTTGGGTTACGAGCAGTACTTC. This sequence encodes CASSGSLADLGYEQYF.

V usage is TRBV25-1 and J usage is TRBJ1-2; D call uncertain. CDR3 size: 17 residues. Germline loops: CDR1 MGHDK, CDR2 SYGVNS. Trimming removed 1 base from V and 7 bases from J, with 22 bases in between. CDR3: CASSEFNGGNPPGGYTF. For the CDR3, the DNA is TGTGCCAGCAGTGAATTCAACGGCGGCAACCCTCCCGGTGGCTACACCTTC.

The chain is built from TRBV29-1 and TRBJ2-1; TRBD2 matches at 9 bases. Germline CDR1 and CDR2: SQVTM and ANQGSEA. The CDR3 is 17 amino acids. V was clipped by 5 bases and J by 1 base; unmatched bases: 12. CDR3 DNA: TGCAGCGTTAACCTCAGTAGCGGGGGCCCATCCTACAATGAGCAGTTCTTC. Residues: CSVNLSSGGPSYNEQFF.

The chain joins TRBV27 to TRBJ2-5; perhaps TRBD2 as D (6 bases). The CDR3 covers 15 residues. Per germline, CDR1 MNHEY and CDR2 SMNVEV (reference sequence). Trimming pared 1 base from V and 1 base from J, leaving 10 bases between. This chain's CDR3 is CASSLYSGTQETQYF. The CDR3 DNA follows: TGTGCCAGCAGTTTATATAGCGGCACCCAAGAGACCCAGTACTTC.

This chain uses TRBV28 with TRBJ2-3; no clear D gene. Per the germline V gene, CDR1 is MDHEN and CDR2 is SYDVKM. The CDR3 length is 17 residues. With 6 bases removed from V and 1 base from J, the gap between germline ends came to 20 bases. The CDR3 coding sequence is TGTGCCAGCAGCCCCCCCTTCCCGGAGTATGGCACAGATACGCAGTATTTT. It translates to CASSPPFPEYGTDTQYF.

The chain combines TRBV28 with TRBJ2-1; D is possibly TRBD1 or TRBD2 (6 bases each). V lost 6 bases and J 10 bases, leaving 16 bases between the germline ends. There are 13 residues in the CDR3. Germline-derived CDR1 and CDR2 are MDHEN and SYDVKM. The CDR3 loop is CASRSSTGREQFF. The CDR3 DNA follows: TGTGCCAGCAGAAGCTCCACAGGGAGGGAGCAGTTCTTC.

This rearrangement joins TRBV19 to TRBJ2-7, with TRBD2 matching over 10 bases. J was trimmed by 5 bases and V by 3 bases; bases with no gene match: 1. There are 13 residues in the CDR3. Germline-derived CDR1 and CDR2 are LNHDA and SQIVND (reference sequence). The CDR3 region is CASSILAGDEQYF. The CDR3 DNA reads TGTGCCAGTAGTATCCTAGCGGGAGACGAGCAGTACTTC.

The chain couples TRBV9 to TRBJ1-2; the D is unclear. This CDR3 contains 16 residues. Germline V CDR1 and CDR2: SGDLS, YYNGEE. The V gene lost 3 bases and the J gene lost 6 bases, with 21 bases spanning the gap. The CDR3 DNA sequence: TGTGCCAGCAGCGGACTCTTAACAGAAGCCCTAGATGGCTACACCTTC. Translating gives CASSGLLTEALDGYTF.

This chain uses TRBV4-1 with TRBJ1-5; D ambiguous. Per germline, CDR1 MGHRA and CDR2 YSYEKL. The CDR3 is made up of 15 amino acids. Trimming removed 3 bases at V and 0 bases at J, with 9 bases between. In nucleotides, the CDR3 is TGCGCCAGCAGCCAGACCTCAGGTAGCAATCAGCCCCAGCATTTT. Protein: CASSQTSGSNQPQHF.

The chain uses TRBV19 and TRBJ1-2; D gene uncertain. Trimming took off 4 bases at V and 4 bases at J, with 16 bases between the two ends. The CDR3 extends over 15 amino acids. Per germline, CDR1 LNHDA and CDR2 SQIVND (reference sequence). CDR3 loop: CASSKWETNLYGYTF. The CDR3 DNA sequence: TGTGCCAGTAGTAAGTGGGAAACAAACCTCTATGGCTACACCTTC.

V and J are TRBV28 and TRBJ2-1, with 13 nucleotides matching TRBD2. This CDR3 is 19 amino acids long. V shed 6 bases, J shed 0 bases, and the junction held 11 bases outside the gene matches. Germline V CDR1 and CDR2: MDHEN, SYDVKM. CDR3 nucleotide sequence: TGTGCCAGCAGCAGCAGGACTAGCGGGGGCCCTGGCTCCTACAATGAGCAGTTCTTC. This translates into CASSSRTSGGPGSYNEQFF.

The CDR3 is CASSRREEAVIYEQYF. For the CDR3, the DNA is TGTGCCAGTAGCAGGAGGGAGGAGGCGGTGATCTACGAGCAGTACTTC. The V and J genes are TRBV19 and TRBJ2-7; TRBD2 is a possible D gene (6 bases). Germline values: CDR1 LNHDA, CDR2 SQIVND (reference sequence). This CDR3 has 16 residues. Trimming cost V 6 bases and J 3 bases, with 21 bases left between them.

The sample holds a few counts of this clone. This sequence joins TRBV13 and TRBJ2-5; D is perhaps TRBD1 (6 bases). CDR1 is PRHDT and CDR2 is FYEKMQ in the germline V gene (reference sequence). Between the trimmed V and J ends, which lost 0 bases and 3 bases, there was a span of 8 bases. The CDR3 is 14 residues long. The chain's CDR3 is CASSLGSGEETQYF. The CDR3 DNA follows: TGTGCCAGCAGCTTAGGCTCAGGGGAAGAGACCCAGTACTTC.

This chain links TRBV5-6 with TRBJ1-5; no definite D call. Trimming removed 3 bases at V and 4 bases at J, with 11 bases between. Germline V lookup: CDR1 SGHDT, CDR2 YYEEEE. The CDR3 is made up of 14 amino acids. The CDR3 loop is CASSSWPLNQPQHF. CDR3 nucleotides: TGTGCCAGCAGCTCTTGGCCCCTTAATCAGCCCCAGCATTTT.

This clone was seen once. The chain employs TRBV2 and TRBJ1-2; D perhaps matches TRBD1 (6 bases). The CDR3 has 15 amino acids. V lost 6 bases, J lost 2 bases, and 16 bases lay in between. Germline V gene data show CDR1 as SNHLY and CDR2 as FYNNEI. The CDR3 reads CASRTPTGTNYGYTF. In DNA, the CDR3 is TGTGCCAGCAGGACCCCGACAGGAACCAACTATGGCTACACCTTC.

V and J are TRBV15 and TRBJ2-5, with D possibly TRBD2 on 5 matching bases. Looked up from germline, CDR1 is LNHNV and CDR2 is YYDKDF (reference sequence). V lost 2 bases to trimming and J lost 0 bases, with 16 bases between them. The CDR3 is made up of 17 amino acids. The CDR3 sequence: CATSRSRSASDQETQYF. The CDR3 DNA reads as TGTGCCACCAGCAGAAGTCGTAGCGCGTCCGACCAAGAGACCCAGTACTTC.

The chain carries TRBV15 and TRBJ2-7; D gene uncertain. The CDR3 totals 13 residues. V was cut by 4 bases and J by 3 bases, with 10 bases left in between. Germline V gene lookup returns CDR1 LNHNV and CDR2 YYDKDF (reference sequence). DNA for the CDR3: TGTGCCACCAGCATGTCTACCGACTACGAGCAGTACTTC. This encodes CATSMSTDYEQYF.

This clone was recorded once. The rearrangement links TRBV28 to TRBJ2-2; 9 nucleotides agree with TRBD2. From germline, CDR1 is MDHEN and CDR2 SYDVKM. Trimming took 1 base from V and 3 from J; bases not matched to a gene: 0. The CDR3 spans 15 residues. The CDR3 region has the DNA TGTGCCAGCAGTTTATTAGCGGGAGACACCGGGGAGCTGTTTTTT. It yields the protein CASSLLAGDTGELFF.

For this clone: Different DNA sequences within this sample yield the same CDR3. CDR3 protein: CASSLWGAYEQYF. The CDR3 bases are TGTGCCAGCAGCTTGTGGGGGGCCTACGAGCAGTACTTC. This sequence joins TRBV5-4 and TRBJ2-7; D perhaps matches TRBD2 (6 bases). Trimming left V 1 base short and J 2 bases short, with 7 bases between. Germline assignment: CDR1 SGHNT and CDR2 YYREEE (reference sequence). The CDR3 contains 13 residues.

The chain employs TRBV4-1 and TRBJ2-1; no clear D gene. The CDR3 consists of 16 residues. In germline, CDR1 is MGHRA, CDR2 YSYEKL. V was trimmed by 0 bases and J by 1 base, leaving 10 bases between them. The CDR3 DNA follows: TGCGCCAGCAGCCAAGACTTCCCGATATCCTACAATGAGCAGTTCTTC. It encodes CASSQDFPISYNEQFF.

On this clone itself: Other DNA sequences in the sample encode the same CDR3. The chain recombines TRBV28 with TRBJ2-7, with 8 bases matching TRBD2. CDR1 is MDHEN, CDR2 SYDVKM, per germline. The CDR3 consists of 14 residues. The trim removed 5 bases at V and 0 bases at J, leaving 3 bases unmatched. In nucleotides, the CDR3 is TGTGCCAGCAGTCCCGGGACTAGCTCCTACGAGCAGTACTTC. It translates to CASSPGTSSYEQYF.

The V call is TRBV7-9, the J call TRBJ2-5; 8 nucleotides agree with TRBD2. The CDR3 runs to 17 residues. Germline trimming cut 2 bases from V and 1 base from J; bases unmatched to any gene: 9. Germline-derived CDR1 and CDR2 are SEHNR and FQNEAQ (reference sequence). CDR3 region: CASSLSVTSVTQETQYF. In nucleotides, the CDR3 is TGTGCCAGCAGCTTATCTGTGACTAGCGTAACCCAAGAGACCCAGTACTTC.